The sequence of this T cell receptor (beta chain) was determined in a study of cytomegalovirus exposure and HLA in healthy donors. With regard to this clone: Antigen unknown.

General study points: Diagnosis of cytomegalovirus status made by the classifier reportedly showed high specificity and sensitivity. After further analysis at a later stage, 16,951 TCR beta sequences were associated with HLA alleles at 0.05 false discovery rate. A later analysis reportedly found fewer N-insertions in an Asian-associated ancestry cluster than the roughly 670-donor mean.

Primers included in the PCR were 60 Vbeta and 13 Jbeta primers. Generated by immunoSEQ multiplex PCR, the TCRdb table keeps only in-frame clones and is missing some. The sample has roughly 150,000 clones; 70% to 90% are singletons. The CDR3 is 15 amino acids. CDR1 and CDR2 (germline): MNHNS, SASEGT. V was pared by 8 bases and J by 2 bases, with 9 bases of the junction left unmatched. This chain uses TRBV6-1 with TRBJ2-7; TRBD1 matches at 10 bases. Source material: PBMCs. The source is a middle-aged woman in good health and CMV-seropositive. The CDR3 DNA reads as TGTGCCAGCCTCTACCGGGACAGGGGACCCTACGAGCAGTACTTC. Amino acids: CASLYRDRGPYEQYF.